In its sample, the clone carrying this T cell receptor beta chain was seen a few times. In each case, RNA was isolated and then reverse transcribed into cDNA as the sequencing template. Method: immunoSEQ multiplex PCR; TCRdb's copy keeps in-frame clones and lacks some. The sample contains approximately 13,000 clones, over 60% of which appear only once. This record comes from a study of CD8+ T cells in alopecia areata. Those with alopecia areata gave lesional scalp punch biopsies and peripheral blood. The V gene lost 0 bases and the J gene lost 6 bases, with 9 bases spanning the gap. The length of the CDR3 is 13 residues. Germline CDR1 and CDR2: SGHTA and FQGTGA.

The chain joins TRBV7-3 to TRBJ2-7; D perhaps matches TRBD1 (5 bases). Sequenced: skin. The sequence derives from a human donor with alopecia areata. CDR3 nucleotides: TGTGCCAGCAGCTTAACTCCCAGGGTCGAGCAGTACTTC. This translates into CASSLTPRVEQYF.